This TCR beta chain was found in a study of T cell repertoires in cytomegalovirus infection. Across the whole study: TCR beta signatures that were public indicated CMV infection and matching HLA type.

The CDR3 runs 15 residues. The V gene lost 2 bases and the J gene lost 0 bases, with 8 bases spanning the gap. The V gene's germline CDR1 is SNHLY and CDR2 FYNNEI. Study-level points and caveats: In two of eight donors, the top clonotype was HLA-C-restricted CMV-specific.

With respect to this clonotype: Its antigen remains unidentified.

TCRdb re-analysed the reads in MiXCR, keeping a single row per CDR3 protein. The sample holds 54,000 or so distinct CDR3 sequences, roughly 34% seen once. The receptor was derived from a human donor in good health (CMV status not recorded). Some clones in this sample may be carry-over from other donors' samples. The sequenced sample was PBMCs, sequenced either directly or after in vitro stimulation (not recorded which). J is TRBJ1-5 and V is TRBV2, with D unclear. The CDR3 here is CASSESIISNQPQHF. CDR3 sequence (DNA): TGTGCCAGCAGTGAATCGATAATTAGCAATCAGCCCCAGCATTTT. Full variable domain (outside the CDR3, taken from reference TRBV2 and TRBJ1-5): EPEVTQTPSHQVTQMGQEVILRCVPISNHLYFYWYRQILGQKVEFLVSFYNNEISEKSEIFDDQFSVERPDGSNFTLKIRSTKLEDSAMYFCASSESIISNQPQHFGDGTRLSIL.